This T cell receptor (beta chain) is from a study of cytomegalovirus exposure and HLA in healthy donors. The PCR had 60 Vbeta and 13 Jbeta primers. Assay: immunoSEQ multiplex PCR; the TCRdb copy retains only in-frame clones and omits some. The sample consists of around 140,000 clones, about three quarters of them appearing once. Study findings and constraints: A later examination showed that TCR association rates differed by HLA locus, with DRB1 most and HLA-C fewest. Researchers reported in a later analysis that a missense DCLRE1C variant was tied to TCR beta V- and J-gene trimming.

This clone was recorded only once. Its target is unknown. The CDR3 consists of 14 residues. Trimming left V 5 bases short and J 3 bases short, with 13 bases between. Germline assignment: CDR1 SGHTA and CDR2 FQGTGA. The sequence came from a female donor in good health and CMV-seropositive. Sequencing input: PBMCs. The chain recombines TRBV7-3 with TRBJ1-1, with unresolved D. The CDR3 DNA follows: TGTGCCAGCAGCCCTACGAGTCGTGACACTGAAGCTTTCTTT. It translates to CASSPTSRDTEAFF.